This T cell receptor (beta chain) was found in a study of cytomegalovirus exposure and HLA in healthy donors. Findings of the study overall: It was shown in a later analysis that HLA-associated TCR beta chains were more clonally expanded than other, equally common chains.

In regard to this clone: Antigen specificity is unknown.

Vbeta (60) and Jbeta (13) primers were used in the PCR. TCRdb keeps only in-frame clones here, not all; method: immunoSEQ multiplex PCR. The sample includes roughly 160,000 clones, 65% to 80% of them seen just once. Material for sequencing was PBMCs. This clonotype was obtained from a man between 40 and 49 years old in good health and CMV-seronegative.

CDR3 region: CSAPQGYEQYF. The CDR3 region has the DNA TGCAGTGCTCCGCAGGGGTACGAGCAGTACTTC. The chain has TRBV20-1 and TRBJ2-7, with D possibly TRBD1 on 6 matching bases. The CDR3 length is 11 residues. The germline gives CDR1 DFQATT, CDR2 SNEGSKA (reference sequence). The V and J ends lost 5 bases and 4 bases respectively, with 9 bases between them.